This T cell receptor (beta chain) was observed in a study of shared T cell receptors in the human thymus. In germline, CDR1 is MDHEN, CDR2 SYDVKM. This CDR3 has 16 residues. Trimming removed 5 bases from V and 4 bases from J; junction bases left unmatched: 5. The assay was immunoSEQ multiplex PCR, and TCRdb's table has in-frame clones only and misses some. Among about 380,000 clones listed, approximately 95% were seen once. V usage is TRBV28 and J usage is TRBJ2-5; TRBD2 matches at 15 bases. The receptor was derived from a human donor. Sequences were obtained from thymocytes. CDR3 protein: CASSLTGLAGGETQYF. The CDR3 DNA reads TGTGCCAGCAGTCTGACGGGACTAGCGGGAGGAGAGACCCAGTACTTC.